This passage covers 15 T cell receptor beta chains from one sample sequenced in a study of T cells after posttransplantation cyclophosphamide (dated by TCRdb to between 2015 and 2016). Receptors were amplified or captured by the immunoSEQ multiplex PCR assay. This immuneACCESS table, as held by TCRdb, lists in-frame sequences with V and J called but not all clones. Of the missing ones, under half trace to an unresolved V gene in checked studies; the others have no known cause. In this sample the table shows under 50,000 clones, and no singletons are among them. 4% to 5% of the sample lies in the top ten. The specimen was PBMCs. All receptors come from a woman between 50 and 59 years old in good health and a related stem cell transplant donor.

The table lists this clone with many counts. The chain combines TRBV7-3 with TRBJ2-5; TRBD1 matches 8 bases. CDR3 length: 15 amino acids. From germline, CDR1 is SGHTA and CDR2 FQGTGA. Germline trimming cut 3 bases from V and 11 bases from J; bases unmatched to any gene: 14. The CDR3 DNA is TGTGCCAGCAGCTTGGGACAGGCCCAGGGTGAGGAGCAGTACTTC. It yields the protein CASSLGQAQGEEQYF.

Ten or more counts support this clone. The V and J genes are TRBV7-9 and TRBJ1-1, with 7 positions matching TRBD1. V lost 5 bases, J lost 2 bases, and 11 bases stayed unmatched. This CDR3 has 16 amino acids. Germline V CDR1 and CDR2: SEHNR, FQNEAQ (reference sequence). The DNA of the CDR3 is TGTGCCAGCAGCCTGAGACAGGGTAGGGGAAACACTGAAGCTTTCTTT. It translates to CASSLRQGRGNTEAFF.

This clone showed up many times. The genes are TRBV2 and TRBJ2-2; D unresolved. Germline CDR1 SNHLY, CDR2 FYNNEI. V shed 5 bases and J shed 5 bases, with 12 bases lying between them. This CDR3 contains 14 residues. The CDR3 sequence: CASSSTTATGELFF. The CDR3 DNA sequence: TGTGCCAGCAGTTCCACCACAGCTACCGGGGAGCTGTTTTTT.

This clone came up a few times. The chain combines TRBV7-9 with TRBJ2-5, with 7 positions matching TRBD2. CDR1 and CDR2 (germline): SEHNR, FQNEAQ (reference sequence). Trimming took 5 bases from V and 5 from J; bases not matched to a gene: 8. This CDR3 is built from 14 residues. CDR3 region: CASSPSGGGETQYF. CDR3 sequence (DNA): TGTGCCAGCAGCCCATCGGGGGGTGGGGAGACCCAGTACTTC. Looking up the rest from reference TRBV7-9 and TRBJ2-5 gives the full variable domain: DTGVSQNPRHKITKRGQNVTFRCDPISEHNRLYWYRQTLGQGPEFLTYFQNEAQLEKSRLLSDRFSAERPKGSFSTLEIQRTEQGDSAMYLCASSPSGGGETQYFGPGTRLLVL.

This clone has at least ten counts. The V and J genes are TRBV5-1 and TRBJ2-2, with 7 positions matching TRBD1. This CDR3 has 13 amino acids. Per the germline V gene, CDR1 is SGHRS and CDR2 is YFSETQ. J lost 6 bases, V lost 3 bases, and 2 bases had no gene match. The CDR3 sequence: CASSSQGSGELFF. Here the CDR3 DNA reads TGCGCCAGCAGCTCACAGGGGTCCGGGGAGCTGTTTTTT.

This clone was observed many times. This rearrangement joins TRBV2 to TRBJ1-3, with TRBD1 matching over 8 bases. V shed 5 bases, J shed 14 bases, and the junction held 14 bases outside the gene matches. This CDR3 is built from 14 residues. The germline CDR1 and CDR2 sequences are SNHLY and FYNNEI. The CDR3 sequence is CASSPKGTGISLYF. The CDR3 DNA reads as TGTGCCAGCAGTCCAAAAGGGACAGGCATAAGTTTATATTTT. The complete variable domain, with remaining parts taken from reference TRBV2 and TRBJ1-3, reads EPEVTQTPSHQVTQMGQEVILRCVPISNHLYFYWYRQILGQKVEFLVSFYNNEISEKSEIFDDQFSVERPDGSNFTLKIRSTKLEDSAMYFCASSPKGTGISLYFGEGSWLTVV.

This clone was recorded many times. The chain is built from TRBV2 and TRBJ1-5; D perhaps matches TRBD1 (6 bases). The V end was cut by 4 bases, the J end by 6 bases, with 13 bases between. CDR3 size: 14 residues. Germline loops: CDR1 SNHLY, CDR2 FYNNEI. The DNA for the CDR3 is TGTGCCAGCAGTGGAACGGCGGGGGCTCAGCCCCAGCATTTT. Protein product: CASSGTAGAQPQHF.

This clone was found many times. The V and J genes are TRBV5-5 and TRBJ2-1, with 12 bases lining up with TRBD2. Trimming removed 4 bases from V and 7 bases from J; junction bases left unmatched: 21. The CDR3 spans 20 residues. CDR1 is SGHKS, CDR2 YYEKEE, per germline (reference sequence). The CDR3 region has the DNA TGTGCCAGCAGCGCAAAAGCCAGGGGAACTAGCGGGGGGAACAGTAATGAGCAGTTCTTC. Protein sequence: CASSAKARGTSGGNSNEQFF. The full variable domain, with the rest looked up from reference TRBV5-5 and TRBJ2-1, is DAGVTQSPTHLIKTRGQQVTLRCSPISGHKSVSWYQQVLGQGPQFIFQYYEKEERGRGNFPDRFSARQFPNYSSELNVNALLLGDSALYLCASSAKARGTSGGNSNEQFFGPGTRLTVL.

This clone was found many times. The chain has TRBV7-2 and TRBJ2-7; 8 bases agree with TRBD1. The V segment lost 3 bases and the J segment 5 bases; nucleotides outside the gene matches: 3. CDR3 length equals 13 residues. Germline V gene lookup returns CDR1 SGHTA and CDR2 FQGNSA. CDR3 nucleotides: TGTGCCAGCAGCTTGACAGGGGCCCACGAGCAGTACTTC. Amino acid sequence: CASSLTGAHEQYF.

This clone appeared many times. The CDR3 reads CASSPPRADTQYF. In DNA form, the CDR3 reads TGTGCCAGCAGCCCACCCAGGGCGGATACGCAGTATTTT. This sequence joins TRBV7-8 and TRBJ2-3; D might be TRBD1 (5 bases). V lost 5 bases, J lost 6 bases, and 12 bases lay in between. Germline values: CDR1 SGHVS, CDR2 FQNEAQ. This CDR3 has 13 amino acids.

The table lists this clone with many counts. The chain carries TRBV19 and TRBJ1-6, with TRBD1 matching 8 bases. Per germline, CDR1 LNHDA and CDR2 SQIVND (reference sequence). Trimming cost V 7 bases and J 6 bases; bases outside gene matches: 5. CDR3 length: 14 amino acids. The DNA for the CDR3 is TGTGCCAGTACCGGGACAGGCTTTAATTCACCCCTCCACTTT. The encoded protein is CASTGTGFNSPLHF.

This clone was observed many times. The gene calls are TRBV10-3 and TRBJ2-3; TRBD2 matches 8 bases. The CDR3 runs to 16 residues. From germline, CDR1 is ENHRY and CDR2 SYGVKD. Trimming took 5 bases from V and 5 from J; bases not matched to a gene: 12. The CDR3, as DNA: TGTGCCATCAGTAGAGCCCCAGCGGGGGATAGAGATACGCAGTATTTT. Amino acids: CAISRAPAGDRDTQYF.

The rearrangement uses TRBV12-5 and TRBJ1-2; possible D gene TRBD1, 6 bases. Germline CDR1 LGHNT, CDR2 FRNRAP. The CDR3 runs 17 residues. Between the trimmed V and J ends, which lost 0 bases and 0 bases, there was a span of 14 bases. CDR3 residues: CASGLVVNREANYGYTF. CDR3 sequence (DNA): TGTGCTAGTGGTTTGGTAGTTAACAGGGAAGCTAACTATGGCTACACCTTC.

This clone was detected many times. The chain recombines TRBV28 with TRBJ2-5, with a weak D call TRBD2 (7 bases). V dropped 3 bases and J dropped 5 bases, with 13 bases sitting between them. The CDR3 covers 14 residues. Per the germline V gene, CDR1 is MDHEN and CDR2 is SYDVKM. CDR3 DNA: TGTGCCAGCAGTTTGGGGGGGCCGCCGGAGACCCAGTACTTC. Its translation is CASSLGGPPETQYF. Complete variable domain (other parts from reference TRBV28 and TRBJ2-5): DVKVTQSSRYLVKRTGEKVFLECVQDMDHENMFWYRQDPGLGLRLIYFSYDVKMKEKGDIPEGYSVSREKKERFSLILESASTNQTSMYLCASSLGGPPETQYFGPGTRLLVL.

There are many counts of this clone. V usage is TRBV20-1 and J usage is TRBJ1-2, with D tentatively TRBD1 (5 bases). In germline, CDR1 is DFQATT, CDR2 SNEGSKA (reference sequence). Trimming shortened V by 7 bases and J by 6 bases, and 12 bases separated the two germline ends. The CDR3 is 11 amino acids. The CDR3 region is CSVLKGDGYTF. As DNA, the CDR3 is TGCAGTGTCTTGAAAGGGGATGGCTACACCTTC.